The 19 T cell receptor beta chains below all came from one sample that was sequenced in a study of CXCR3-negative and CXCR3-positive naive CD8 T cells. Findings and caveats of the study: Relative to CXCR3-negative naive cells, CXCR3-positive naive cells had more hydrophobic TRB CDR3s.

Their specific antigens are unknown. The study made its TRB cDNA libraries by 5' RACE, adding UMI labels. Reprocessing the 5' RACE reads, TCRdb reports a single entry for every CDR3 protein and omits DNA. Its clone listing holds under 110,000 distinct CDR3 sequences. What was sequenced was naive CXCR3+ CD8+ T cells from blood. Subset of the sample: CD45RO-CCR7+CD27+CD95- naive CD8+ T cells expressing CXCR3 (TNR3+). Every receptor here comes from a human donor in good health. Some clones in this sample may be carry-over from other donors' samples.

CDR3 in amino acids: CAVRNVGEQYF. The chain recombines TRBV7-9 with TRBJ2-7. Germline V lookup: CDR1 SEHNR, CDR2 FQNEAQ (reference sequence). The CDR3 contains 11 residues.

The chain links TRBV28 to TRBJ2-3; as DNA is missing, the TRBD2 call by TCRdb cannot be tested. The V gene's germline CDR1 is MDHEN and CDR2 SYDVKM. The CDR3 runs 16 residues. The CDR3 sequence: CASSLLLAGGADTQYF.

The chain recombines TRBV29-1 with TRBJ2-3; TCRdb reports TRBD2, a call that lacks DNA to check it against. This CDR3 has 15 amino acids. From germline, CDR1 is SQVTM and CDR2 ANQGSEA. CDR3 region: CSVLGQGASTDTQYF.

The chain links TRBV10-3 to TRBJ2-3. Germline CDR1 is ENHRY and CDR2 is SYGVKD. This CDR3 region has 13 residues. This chain's CDR3 is CALIDSSTDTQYF.

V and J are TRBV2 and TRBJ2-7. The CDR3 is 15 amino acids. Germline CDR1 and CDR2: SNHLY and FYNNEI. This CDR3 is CASSEALAGTYEQYF. The whole variable domain, remainder taken from reference TRBV2 and TRBJ2-7, is EPEVTQTPSHQVTQMGQEVILRCVPISNHLYFYWYRQILGQKVEFLVSFYNNEISEKSEIFDDQFSVERPDGSNFTLKIRSTKLEDSAMYFCASSEALAGTYEQYFGPGTRLTVT.

The chain uses TRBV7-9 and TRBJ2-7; TCRdb names TRBD2, which stays unverified in the absence of DNA. The germline V gene encodes CDR1 SEHNR and CDR2 FQNEAQ (reference sequence). This CDR3 is 20 amino acids long. The CDR3 reads CASSLAGRGEGELSPYEQYF.

The chain has TRBV30 and TRBJ2-1; the D call from TCRdb, TRBD1, cannot be confirmed without DNA. Germline CDR1 GTSNPN, CDR2 SVGIG (reference sequence). The CDR3 runs to 16 residues. The CDR3 protein is CAWIAPDKLPYNEQFF.

The CDR3 spells CASSLGGWNEQFF. The rearrangement uses TRBV7-9 and TRBJ2-1; the TCRdb D gene call, TRBD2, has no DNA to confirm it. Germline CDR1 and CDR2: SEHNR and FQNEAQ (reference sequence). There are 13 residues in the CDR3.

The chain couples TRBV30 to TRBJ2-1; TCRdb lists TRBD1, though no DNA is available to test this call. Germline lookup yields CDR1 GTSNPN and CDR2 SVGIG (reference sequence). The CDR3 covers 15 residues. The CDR3 spells CAWSVGTGYLNEQFF.

V usage is TRBV30 and J usage is TRBJ1-5; as DNA is missing, the TRBD1 call by TCRdb cannot be tested. Germline loops: CDR1 GTSNPN, CDR2 SVGIG (reference sequence). The length of the CDR3 is 14 residues. The chain's CDR3 is CAWSAGAGNQPQHF.

J is TRBJ1-1 and V is TRBV28; the TCRdb D gene call, TRBD1, has no DNA to confirm it. The length of the CDR3 is 13 residues. Germline assignment: CDR1 MDHEN and CDR2 SYDVKM. The CDR3 region is CASSSPLVPEAFF.

The chain joins TRBV2 to TRBJ2-7; the D call of TRBD2 rests on TCRdb alone, since no DNA is present to check it. The CDR3 consists of 15 residues. Germline V gene lookup returns CDR1 SNHLY and CDR2 FYNNEI. This chain's CDR3 is CASRSTSGSNYEQYF.

The J gene is TRBJ2-1, the V gene TRBV12-3 or TRBV12-4; TCRdb lists TRBD2, though no DNA is available to test this call. The CDR3 consists of 16 residues. The CDR3: CASSPNLAGGNNEQFF.

CDR3 protein: CASSPRRTGYFDEQFF. This rearrangement joins TRBV28 to TRBJ2-1; absent DNA, TCRdb's TRBD1 call cannot be checked. The germline V gene has CDR1 MDHEN and CDR2 SYDVKM. This CDR3 has 16 residues.

The gene calls are TRBV15 and TRBJ2-5. The CDR3 spans 12 residues. In germline, CDR1 is LNHNV, CDR2 YYDKDF (reference sequence). CDR3 sequence: CATSRPTETQYF. Full variable domain (rest looked up from reference TRBV15 and TRBJ2-5): DAMVIQNPRYQVTQFGKPVTLSCSQTLNHNVMYWYQQKSSQAPKLLFHYYDKDFNNEADTPDNFQSRRPNTSFCFLDIRSPGLGDTAMYLCATSRPTETQYFGPGTRLLVL.

This chain uses TRBV5-1 with TRBJ2-6; no DNA is available, so the TRBD2 call from TCRdb remains unchecked. This CDR3 contains 16 residues. Germline-derived CDR1 and CDR2 are SGHRS and YFSETQ. The CDR3: CASSLVEGTGANVLTF.

The chain uses TRBV29-1 and TRBJ2-5; TCRdb's D gene call, TRBD1, goes unchecked for lack of DNA. The CDR3 is 14 residues long. Germline lookup yields CDR1 SQVTM and CDR2 ANQGSEA. The CDR3 region is CSVEDPRDRETQYF. Full variable domain (rest looked up from reference TRBV29-1 and TRBJ2-5): SAVISQKPSRDICQRGTSLTIQCQVDSQVTMMFWYRQQPGQSLTLIATANQGSEATYESGFVIDKFPISRPNLTFSTLTVSNMSPEDSSIYLCSVEDPRDRETQYFGPGTRLLVL.

The chain joins TRBV29-1 to TRBJ2-7; checking the TCRdb D call of TRBD1 is not possible without DNA. CDR1 and CDR2 from the germline V gene are SQVTM and ANQGSEA. The CDR3 has 15 residues. The CDR3 is CSVEQRGQRGYEQYF.

This chain uses TRBV12-3 or TRBV12-4 with TRBJ2-4; TCRdb's D call, TRBD2, is unchecked because there is no DNA. The CDR3 is 14 amino acids. Here the CDR3 reads CASSLGRTKNIQYF.